This passage covers 16 T cell receptor beta chains from one sample sequenced in a study of T cells expressing NK-cell markers. TCRdb reprocessed the 5' RACE reads and keeps a single row for each CDR3 protein, giving no DNA. The table for this sample gives more than 400,000 distinct CDR3 sequences. Sequenced input: blood T cells: a sorted CD56 or NKG2C T cell subset, CD4+ or CD8+ T cells, or bulk PBMC T cells (not recorded which). Receptor source: a woman aged 18-70 years in good health.

J is TRBJ2-7 and V is TRBV20-1. From germline, CDR1 is DFQATT and CDR2 SNEGSKA (reference sequence). The CDR3 is 14 amino acids. CDR3: CSARSVVSSYEQYF.

The chain employs TRBV4-1 and TRBJ1-5. Germline V gene data show CDR1 as MGHRA and CDR2 as YSYEKL. The CDR3 length is 15 residues. The CDR3: CASSQAEDGIMPQHF.

The chain recombines TRBV7-2 with TRBJ1-1; TCRdb picks TRBD1, but there is no DNA to check that call. The CDR3 runs to 15 residues. Germline lookup yields CDR1 SGHTA and CDR2 FQGNSA. This CDR3 reads CASSLVGGTNTEAFF.

This chain links TRBV5-1 with TRBJ2-3; TCRdb names TRBD1, which stays unverified in the absence of DNA. The germline V gene has CDR1 SGHRS and CDR2 YFSETQ. The CDR3 has 15 amino acids. Here the CDR3 reads CASSVDGTRTDTQYF.

The chain employs TRBV30 and TRBJ2-2. The CDR3 spans 12 residues. Germline V gene data show CDR1 as GTSNPN and CDR2 as SVGIG (reference sequence). The CDR3 loop reads CAWSVKSGELFF.

The J gene is TRBJ1-2, the V gene TRBV12-3 or TRBV12-4; TCRdb designates TRBD1, a call that cannot be tested without DNA. The CDR3 contains 15 residues. The CDR3 sequence: CASSSGTGTHYGYTF.

The V gene is TRBV4-3, the J gene TRBJ1-6. The CDR3 is 13 residues long. Looked up from germline, CDR1 is LGHNA and CDR2 is YSLEER. CDR3 loop: CASSQESNSPLHF.

This chain joins TRBV7-3 and TRBJ2-5; the TCRdb call, TRBD1, lacks DNA for checking. Germline CDR1 and CDR2: SGHTA and FQGTGA. The CDR3 runs to 15 residues. CDR3 amino acids: CASSFNGGAEETQYF.

The chain links TRBV7-2 to TRBJ2-5; TCRdb proposes TRBD1, but this gene call is untestable without DNA. This CDR3 has 15 amino acids. Per germline, CDR1 SGHTA and CDR2 FQGNSA. The CDR3 here is CASSLVGGGRETQYF. Using reference TRBV7-2 and TRBJ2-5 for the parts outside the CDR3, the full variable domain is GAGVSQSPSNKVTEKGKDVELRCDPISGHTALYWYRQSLGQGLEFLIYFQGNSAPDKSGLPSDRFSAERTGGSVSTLTIQRTQQEDSAVYLCASSLVGGGRETQYFGPGTRLLVL.

The chain has TRBV4-3 and TRBJ2-2; TCRdb reports TRBD2, a call that lacks DNA to check it against. The CDR3 has 17 amino acids. Per germline, CDR1 LGHNA and CDR2 YSLEER. The CDR3 here is CASSYALAGPNTGELFF.

The CDR3 loop reads CSARDGLDRDGYTF. This rearrangement joins TRBV20-1 to TRBJ1-2; the TCRdb D gene call, TRBD1, has no DNA to confirm it. The CDR3 length is 14 residues. Looked up from germline, CDR1 is DFQATT and CDR2 is SNEGSKA (reference sequence).

The chain recombines TRBV20-1 with TRBJ1-5; without DNA, the TCRdb call of TRBD1 cannot be checked. Germline values: CDR1 DFQATT, CDR2 SNEGSKA (reference sequence). The CDR3 is made up of 12 amino acids. The CDR3 loop is CSAEPWNQPQHF.

The chain couples TRBV12-3 or TRBV12-4 to TRBJ1-2. The CDR3 spans 15 residues. The CDR3 spells CASSSFSGRPYGYTF.

The CDR3 spells CMGERRTGGLGYTF. The chain links TRBV20-1 to TRBJ1-2; TCRdb proposes TRBD1, but this gene call is untestable without DNA. Germline CDR1 reads DFQATT; CDR2 reads SNEGSKA (reference sequence). This CDR3 has 14 residues.

This chain connects TRBV18 to TRBJ2-1; the TRBD1 assignment by TCRdb is unverifiable without DNA. Germline V gene sequence: CDR1 KGHSH, CDR2 LQKENI. This CDR3 has 13 amino acids. The CDR3 sequence: CASSPSLDREQFF. Together with reference TRBV18 and TRBJ2-1, the CDR3 gives the full variable domain: NAGVMQNPRHLVRRRGQEARLRCSPMKGHSHVYWYRQLPEEGLKFMVYLQKENIIDESGMPKERFSAEFPKEGPSILRIQQVVRGDSAAYFCASSPSLDREQFFGPGTRLTVL.

V usage is TRBV5-1 and J usage is TRBJ2-7; no DNA is available, so the TRBD1 call from TCRdb remains unchecked. There are 13 residues in the CDR3. The germline CDR1 and CDR2 sequences are SGHRS and YFSETQ. The CDR3 reads CASSPPGEYEQYF.